This paragraph covers one TCR beta chain sequence. This clonotype has a count of ten or more. Its antigen remains unidentified. Base qualities are not recorded, but no much larger clone differs from it by a single base. V is clipped by 6 bases and J by 4 bases, and the sequence between their germline boundaries is 13 bases long. The CDR3 numbers 13 residues from cysteine through phenylalanine. The only DNA kept is the CDR3, 39 bases in frame from the first base. This sample's time point label indicates: persistent/refractory GD, antithyroid drugs over 5 years with positive TRAb. For both TCR sequencing and RNA sequencing, RNA was extracted from PBMCs in TRIzol. Graves' disease was diagnosed according to American Thyroid Association guidelines. Patients for the study were recruited at an endocrinology department in Xi'an, China. Each patient gave approximately 8.8 milliliters of peripheral blood, collected in an EDTA anticoagulant tube. Ficoll Paque Plus density gradient separation was used to isolate PBMCs, and no further T cell sorting was done. An Agilent 2100 Bioanalyzer and agarose gel were used to assess RNA quality, and a NanoDrop 2000 was used to measure RNA concentration.

The library relied on multiplex PCR. The sequencing machine was an Illumina HiSeq 4000. iRepertoire HTBI primers and Arm-PCR amplification of CDR3 regions were used to construct TCR beta libraries. Before sequencing, the PCR products underwent gel purification. The authors' analysis ran thus. Gene usage analysis of CDR3 amino acid clonotypes relied on the roughly 58 TRBV and 13 to 15 TRBJ segments identified across samples. COPE and FqMerger were used to merge filtered high-quality paired reads into contigs. BLAST was used to align contigs to IMGT TRBV, TRBD and TRBJ reference genes, and CDR3 was defined according to IMGT. Any clonotype with a frequency above 0.1% was counted as a highly expanded clone. Repertoire diversity was measured by Shannon entropy, and V-J evenness by the Gini coefficient. Clonotypes shared by more than one individual were considered public. TCRdb applied fastp at Q25 and MiXCR to the public reads, then kept only in-frame beta chains. Duplicate CDR3 protein sequences are folded into a single record with the most common DNA and genes. The V and J calls were not made by the authors but by TCRdb's processing. The sample table holds 300,000 to 350,000 distinct CDR3 sequences, of which roughly a fifth were seen once. Approximately 31% of the sample goes to the ten largest clones.

This specimen comes from a study of regulatory T cells in long-lasting Graves disease (TCRdb year 2021). About the investigation overall: To count as having persistent Graves' disease, a patient had to have received antithyroid drug treatment for over 5 years with TSH receptor autoantibodies remaining persistently positive. In the clinical cohort, patients with persistent Graves' disease had used antithyroid drugs for an average of about 10 years. A total of about 35 samples underwent TCR sequencing, from around 13 patients with persistent Graves' disease and 20 patients with newly diagnosed Graves' disease. Patients with persistent Graves' disease were compared with patients with newly diagnosed Graves' disease using TCR sequencing and RNA sequencing of peripheral blood. The study took place in China and was registered as a clinical trial.

What the authors observed across the whole study: Because the primary lesion, thyroid tissue, could not be accessed, the study looked at peripheral blood alone. Persistent Graves' disease patients showed lower TCR Shannon entropy and fewer highly expanded clones than newly diagnosed patients, suggesting clonal expansion. Sequencing and analysis were restricted to the TCR beta chain. The authors acknowledged the small sample size as a limitation that may reduce accuracy. Persistent patients shared more public clonotypes among themselves (roughly 2,700) than newly diagnosed patients did (approximately 970). Preferential use of TRBV28, TRBJ1-2 and TRBJ2-5 was observed in persistent disease, whereas TRBV20-1 and TRBJ2-1 were favored in newly diagnosed disease.

The chain couples TRBV12-3 or TRBV12-4 to TRBJ2-7, with a tentative D gene TRBD1 over 5 matching bases. This sequence was found in a female donor with Graves disease. The sample here was peripheral blood mononuclear cells (PBMCs), taken when the disease was refractory, from a patient treated with antithyroid drugs. CDR3 reads: CASSSGHPYEQYF. Here is the DNA: TGTGCCAGCAGCTCCGGACACCCTTACGAGCAGTACTTC.